Shown below are 24 T cell receptor beta chains from a single sample sequenced in a study of blood T cell repertoires in COVID-19. Clones were read by immunoSEQ multiplex PCR, and TCRdb kept only the in-frame ones, dropping some. The repertoire holds over 100,000 clones, with under 90% as singletons. The specimen was peripheral blood. All receptors derive from an older woman with acute or convalescent COVID-19.

V usage is TRBV5-8 and J usage is TRBJ2-3; D perhaps matches TRBD2 (6 bases). The V end lost 2 bases, the J end lost 7 bases, and 17 bases lay between the germline ends. The length of the CDR3 is 15 residues. Germline values: CDR1 SGHTS, CDR2 YDEGEE. The CDR3 loop is CASSFRRGETNTQYF. The CDR3 nucleotides read TGTGCCAGCAGCTTTCGGCGGGGCGAGACTAATACGCAGTATTTT.

This clone appeared a single time. The rearrangement links TRBV7-2 to TRBJ1-5; perhaps TRBD1 as D (5 bases). Germline V gene data show CDR1 as SGHTA and CDR2 as FQGNSA. This CDR3 is 14 amino acids long. The V end lost 3 bases, the J end lost 5 bases, and 11 bases lay between the germline ends. The CDR3 reads CASSLSRGYQPQHF. CDR3 sequence (DNA): TGTGCCAGCAGCTTGTCTAGGGGTTATCAGCCCCAGCATTTT. Full variable domain (rest looked up from reference TRBV7-2 and TRBJ1-5): GAGVSQSPSNKVTEKGKDVELRCDPISGHTALYWYRQSLGQGLEFLIYFQGNSAPDKSGLPSDRFSAERTGGSVSTLTIQRTQQEDSAVYLCASSLSRGYQPQHFGDGTRLSIL.

The chain carries TRBV28 and TRBJ1-2; tentatively, D is TRBD1 (6 bases). Trimming shortened V by 3 bases and J by 2 bases, and 7 bases separated the two germline ends. CDR1 MDHEN and CDR2 SYDVKM come from the germline V gene. This CDR3 is 13 amino acids long. The CDR3 spells CASSFTGNYGYTF. CDR3 sequence (DNA): TGTGCCAGCAGTTTTACAGGGAACTATGGCTACACCTTC.

The rearrangement links TRBV5-1 to TRBJ1-2; 7 bases fit TRBD1. V shed 0 bases, J shed 2 bases, and the junction held 10 bases outside the gene matches. The germline gives CDR1 SGHRS, CDR2 YFSETQ. The CDR3 covers 17 residues. As DNA, the CDR3 is TGCGCCAGCAGCTTGGTGCGACAGGGTCGGCGCAACTATGGCTACACCTTC. Amino acid sequence: CASSLVRQGRRNYGYTF.

The rearrangement joins TRBV2 to TRBJ1-5, with 9 bases aligning to TRBD1. Unmatched junction bases numbered 11, after V lost 2 bases and J lost 6 bases. Germline CDR1 is SNHLY and CDR2 is FYNNEI. The CDR3 has 17 residues. In DNA form, the CDR3 reads TGTGCCAGCAGTGAAAGTCGGAGGAACAGGGGGCTTCAGCCCCAGCATTTT. This translates into CASSESRRNRGLQPQHF.

V and J are TRBV5-6 and TRBJ1-3; possibly TRBD1 for D (6 bases). The germline V gene encodes CDR1 SGHDT and CDR2 YYEEEE. The ends were cut back, 4 bases at V and 9 bases at J, with 14 bases in the middle. The CDR3 extends over 13 amino acids. This CDR3 is CASSIQGKGTIYF. CDR3 sequence (DNA): TGTGCCAGCAGCATACAGGGTAAAGGCACCATATATTTT. The full variable domain, completed using reference TRBV5-6 and TRBJ1-3, is DAGVTQSPTHLIKTRGQQVTLRCSPKSGHDTVSWYQQALGQGPQFIFQYYEEEERQRGNFPDRFSGHQFPNYSSELNVNALLLGDSALYLCASSIQGKGTIYFGEGSWLTVV.

The chain is built from TRBV30 and TRBJ1-5, with D unresolved. The V end lost 2 bases, the J end lost 4 bases, and 12 bases lay between the germline ends. This CDR3 region has 14 residues. The germline gives CDR1 GTSNPN, CDR2 SVGIG (reference sequence). The CDR3, as DNA: TGTGCCTGGAGTAGTTCCGGGGTGAATCAGCCCCAGCATTTT. Translating gives CAWSSSGVNQPQHF.

This chain links TRBV5-1 with TRBJ1-2; tentative D call: TRBD1 (5 bases). This CDR3 is 14 amino acids long. V was shortened by 4 bases and J by 4 bases, with 14 bases between the two germline ends. Per germline, CDR1 SGHRS and CDR2 YFSETQ. The CDR3, as DNA: TGCGCCAGCAGCCCTGGGGGGTCCATCTATGGCTACACCTTC. This translates into CASSPGGSIYGYTF.

The V gene is TRBV19, the J gene TRBJ1-1; a weak D match, TRBD1 (5 bases). This CDR3 region has 13 residues. Trimming stripped 8 bases from V and 2 bases from J, with 12 bases between. Germline V gene data show CDR1 as LNHDA and CDR2 as SQIVND (reference sequence). The CDR3 reads CASLKGANTEAFF. The CDR3 DNA follows: TGTGCCAGTCTTAAAGGGGCCAACACTGAAGCTTTCTTT. Full variable domain (remainder filled in from reference TRBV19 and TRBJ1-1): DGGITQSPKYLFRKEGQNVTLSCEQNLNHDAMYWYRQDPGQGLRLIYYSQIVNDFQKGDIAEGYSVSREKKESFPLTVTSAQKNPTAFYLCASLKGANTEAFFGQGTRLTVV.

This clone came up once. V and J are TRBV7-8 and TRBJ2-1, with D hard to call. V was clipped by 5 bases and J by 9 bases, with 11 bases between them. Germline V gene lookup returns CDR1 SGHVS and CDR2 FQNEAQ. CDR3 length: 12 amino acids. The CDR3 here is CASSPPPSEQFF. The CDR3, as DNA: TGTGCCAGCAGCCCCCCGCCGAGTGAGCAGTTCTTC.

The V and J genes are TRBV25-1 and TRBJ2-5; no clear D. Germline V gene sequence: CDR1 MGHDK, CDR2 SYGVNS. The CDR3 totals 13 residues. V was cut by 9 bases and J by 3 bases, with 14 bases left in between. Here the CDR3 reads CASGDAQEETQYF. In DNA form, the CDR3 reads TGTGCCAGTGGCGATGCGCAGGAAGAGACCCAGTACTTC.

This CDR3 reads CASSRGSGGGTDTQYF. The DNA for the CDR3 is TGTGCCAGCAGCCGCGGCTCCGGCGGGGGGACGGATACGCAGTATTTT. The J gene is TRBJ2-3, the V gene TRBV5-5, with 8 bases lining up with TRBD2. This CDR3 spans 16 amino acids. After removal of 4 bases from V and 6 bases from J, the junction contained 13 bases not matched to a gene. Germline CDR1 reads SGHKS; CDR2 reads YYEKEE (reference sequence). The full variable domain, in which reference TRBV5-5 and TRBJ2-3 provide the parts outside the CDR3, is DAGVTQSPTHLIKTRGQQVTLRCSPISGHKSVSWYQQVLGQGPQFIFQYYEKEERGRGNFPDRFSARQFPNYSSELNVNALLLGDSALYLCASSRGSGGGTDTQYFGPGTRLTVL.

This sequence joins TRBV29-1 and TRBJ2-5, with 9 bases that match TRBD2. With V trimmed by 7 bases and J by 1 base, 1 base remained unmatched. The CDR3 covers 12 residues. The germline gives CDR1 SQVTM, CDR2 ANQGSEA. In DNA, the CDR3 is TGCAGCGGCGGGGGGGCCCAAGAGACCCAGTACTTC. Protein product: CSGGGAQETQYF.

This rearrangement joins TRBV12-5 to TRBJ1-2; D gene unclear. CDR3 length equals 12 residues. V lost 1 base to trimming and J lost 8 bases, with 8 bases between them. Germline values: CDR1 LGHNT, CDR2 FRNRAP. The CDR3 bases are TGTGCTAGTGGTTTGGGGACTGGGGGCTACACCTTC. Translated, it gives CASGLGTGGYTF. The full variable domain, its missing parts supplied by reference TRBV12-5 and TRBJ1-2, is DARVTQTPRHKVTEMGQEVTMRCQPILGHNTVFWYRQTMMQGLELLAYFRNRAPLDDSGMPKDRFSAEMPDATLATLKIQPSEPRDSAVYFCASGLGTGGYTFGSGTRLTVV.

V usage is TRBV18 and J usage is TRBJ1-5, with 7 bases fitting TRBD1. Germline V gene sequence: CDR1 KGHSH, CDR2 LQKENI. CDR3 length: 16 amino acids. Losses at the gene ends were 4 bases for V and 6 bases for J; bases not matched to a gene: 12. The CDR3 loop reads CASSLDREIGRQPQHF. The DNA for the CDR3 is TGTGCCAGCTCACTAGACAGGGAAATAGGTCGTCAGCCCCAGCATTTT. The complete variable domain, with remaining parts taken from reference TRBV18 and TRBJ1-5, reads NAGVMQNPRHLVRRRGQEARLRCSPMKGHSHVYWYRQLPEEGLKFMVYLQKENIIDESGMPKERFSAEFPKEGPSILRIQQVVRGDSAAYFCASSLDREIGRQPQHFGDGTRLSIL.

The CDR3 bases are TGTGCCAGCAGCTTGGAAGAGGAGACCCAGTACTTC. Its protein is CASSLEEETQYF. The chain recombines TRBV5-4 with TRBJ2-5, with no clear D. The V and J ends lost 0 bases and 5 bases respectively, with 5 bases between them. The CDR3 extends over 12 amino acids. Germline V gene lookup returns CDR1 SGHNT and CDR2 YYREEE (reference sequence).

The gene calls are TRBV3-1 (or the pseudogene TRBV3-2) and TRBJ1-2; D call uncertain. Germline V gene lookup returns CDR1 LGHDT and CDR2 YNNKEL (reference sequence). The CDR3 extends over 12 amino acids. Trimming cost V 3 bases and J 4 bases, with 6 bases left between them. The CDR3: CASSQRSYGYTF. CDR3 nucleotides: TGTGCCAGCAGCCAGAGAAGCTATGGCTACACCTTC.

The rearrangement links TRBV12-3 or TRBV12-4 to TRBJ2-3; tentative D call: TRBD2 (6 bases). Trimming removed 3 bases from V and 2 bases from J, with 6 bases in between. CDR3 length: 13 amino acids. The CDR3 region is CASSLGLTDTQYF. The CDR3 DNA follows: TGTGCCAGCAGTTTGGGACTCACAGATACGCAGTATTTT.

About this clone itself: In the same sample, other DNA sequences code for this CDR3. The rearrangement links TRBV6-5 to TRBJ1-1; D unresolved. The germline gives CDR1 MNHEY, CDR2 SVGAGI. The CDR3 totals 14 residues. V lost 0 bases and J lost 1, with 6 bases in between. CDR3 region: CASSYSTGNTEAFF. DNA of the CDR3: TGTGCCAGCAGTTACTCGACGGGGAACACTGAAGCTTTCTTT.

CDR3 DNA: TGTGCCAGCAGCGTTCGGGGGTACAATGAGCAGTTCTTC. Its protein product is CASSVRGYNEQFF. The chain combines TRBV9 with TRBJ2-1, with D perhaps TRBD2 (6 bases). The CDR3 is 13 residues long. The V gene lost 2 bases and the J gene lost 4 bases, with 7 bases spanning the gap. Germline loops: CDR1 SGDLS, CDR2 YYNGEE.

This rearrangement joins TRBV11-2 to TRBJ2-3; unclear D gene. Trimming took 5 bases from V and 5 from J, leaving 14 bases between them. The CDR3 is 14 residues long. Germline loops: CDR1 SGHAT, CDR2 FQNNGV. The CDR3 reads CASSLRLLGDTQYF. The CDR3 nucleotides are TGTGCCAGCAGCCTTCGACTCCTAGGAGATACGCAGTATTTT.

The genes are TRBV5-1 and TRBJ2-1; 8 bases align to TRBD1. The CDR3 spans 15 residues. The V and J ends lost 2 bases and 1 base, in that order; junction bases with no gene match: 2. Germline assignment: CDR1 SGHRS and CDR2 YFSETQ. CDR3 DNA: TGCGCCAGCAGCTTAACAGGGGGATCCTACAATGAGCAGTTCTTC. It translates to CASSLTGGSYNEQFF.

There are a few counts of this clone. The chain links TRBV2 to TRBJ2-3; TRBD1 might be the D (5 bases). CDR3 length: 12 residues. Germline V lookup: CDR1 SNHLY, CDR2 FYNNEI. Trimming removed 6 bases from V and 8 bases from J, with 12 bases in between. The CDR3 is CASRGVRVTQYF. The CDR3 region has the DNA TGTGCCAGCAGAGGGGTCAGAGTTACGCAGTATTTT. The variable domain in full, completed from reference TRBV2 and TRBJ2-3, reads EPEVTQTPSHQVTQMGQEVILRCVPISNHLYFYWYRQILGQKVEFLVSFYNNEISEKSEIFDDQFSVERPDGSNFTLKIRSTKLEDSAMYFCASRGVRVTQYFGPGTRLTVL.

The chain combines TRBV6-5 with TRBJ1-5; D might be TRBD1 (5 bases). Per germline, CDR1 MNHEY and CDR2 SVGAGI. CDR3 size: 14 residues. The V end lost 4 bases, the J end lost 4 bases, and 11 bases lay between the germline ends. The DNA of the CDR3 is TGTGCCAGCAGTTCCAGGGTGGGTAATCAGCCCCAGCATTTT. Amino acid sequence: CASSSRVGNQPQHF.